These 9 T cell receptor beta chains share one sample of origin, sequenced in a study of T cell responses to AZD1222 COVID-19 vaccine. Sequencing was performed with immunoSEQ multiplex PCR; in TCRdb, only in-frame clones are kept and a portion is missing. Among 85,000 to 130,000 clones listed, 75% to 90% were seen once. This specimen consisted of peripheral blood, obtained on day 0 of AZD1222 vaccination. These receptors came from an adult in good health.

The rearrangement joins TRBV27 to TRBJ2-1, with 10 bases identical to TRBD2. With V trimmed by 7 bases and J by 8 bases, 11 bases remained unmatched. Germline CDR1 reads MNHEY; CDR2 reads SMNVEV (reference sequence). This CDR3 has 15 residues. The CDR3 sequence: CASNKNLAGVDEQFF. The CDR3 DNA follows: TGTGCCAGCAACAAAAATCTAGCGGGGGTGGATGAGCAGTTCTTC.

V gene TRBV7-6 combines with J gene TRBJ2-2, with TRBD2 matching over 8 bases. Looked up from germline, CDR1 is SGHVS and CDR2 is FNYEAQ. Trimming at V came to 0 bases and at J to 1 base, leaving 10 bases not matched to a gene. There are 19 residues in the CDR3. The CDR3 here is CASSLARGARALNTGELFF. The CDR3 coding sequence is TGTGCCAGCAGCTTAGCGCGGGGGGCCAGGGCCTTGAACACCGGGGAGCTGTTTTTT.

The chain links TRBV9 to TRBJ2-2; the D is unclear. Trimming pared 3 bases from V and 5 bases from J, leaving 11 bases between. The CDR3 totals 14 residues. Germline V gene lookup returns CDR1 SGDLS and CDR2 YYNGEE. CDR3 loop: CASSAEEWTGELFF. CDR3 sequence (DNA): TGTGCCAGCAGCGCCGAGGAATGGACCGGGGAGCTGTTTTTT.

The CDR3 loop is CASISKTELAFF. The CDR3 DNA is TGTGCCAGCATATCGAAAACGGAGTTAGCTTTCTTT. The chain combines TRBV6-5 with TRBJ1-1; D remains unclear. There are 12 residues in the CDR3. CDR1 and CDR2 from the germline V gene are MNHEY and SVGAGI. V lost 7 bases and J 10 bases, leaving 16 bases between the germline ends.

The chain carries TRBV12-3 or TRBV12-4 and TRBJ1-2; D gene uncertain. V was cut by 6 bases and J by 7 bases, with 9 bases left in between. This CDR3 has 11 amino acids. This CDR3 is CASSHRFGYTF. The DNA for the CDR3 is TGTGCCAGCAGCCACCGTTTTGGCTACACCTTC.

Written as DNA, the CDR3 is TGTGCCAGTAGGCCTCAGGGCTACACCGGGGAGCTGTTTTTT. It specifies CASRPQGYTGELFF. The V gene is TRBV19, the J gene TRBJ2-2; TRBD1 might be the D (5 bases). CDR3 length equals 14 residues. V was pared by 6 bases and J by 3 bases, with 11 bases between. The germline V gene has CDR1 LNHDA and CDR2 SQIVND (reference sequence).

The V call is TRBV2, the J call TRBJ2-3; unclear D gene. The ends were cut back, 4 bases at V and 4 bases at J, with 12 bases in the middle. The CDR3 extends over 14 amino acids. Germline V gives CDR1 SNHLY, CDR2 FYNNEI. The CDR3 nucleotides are TGTGCCAGCAGTGTTGTCGGACCCCCAGATACGCAGTATTTT. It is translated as CASSVVGPPDTQYF. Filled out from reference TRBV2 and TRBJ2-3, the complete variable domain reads EPEVTQTPSHQVTQMGQEVILRCVPISNHLYFYWYRQILGQKVEFLVSFYNNEISEKSEIFDDQFSVERPDGSNFTLKIRSTKLEDSAMYFCASSVVGPPDTQYFGPGTRLTVL.

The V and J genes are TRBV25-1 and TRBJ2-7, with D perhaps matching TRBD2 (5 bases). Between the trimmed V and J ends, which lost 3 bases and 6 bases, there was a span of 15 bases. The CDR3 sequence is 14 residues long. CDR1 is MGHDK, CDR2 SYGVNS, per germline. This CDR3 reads CASSDLRDPLEQYF. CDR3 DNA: TGTGCCAGCAGTGACCTCCGGGATCCGCTCGAGCAGTACTTC.

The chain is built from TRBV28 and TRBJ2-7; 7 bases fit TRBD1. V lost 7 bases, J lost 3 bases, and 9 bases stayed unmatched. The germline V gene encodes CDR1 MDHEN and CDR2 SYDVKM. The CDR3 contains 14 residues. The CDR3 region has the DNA TGTGCCAGCATTCGGACAGGCCTATACTACGAGCAGTACTTC. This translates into CASIRTGLYYEQYF. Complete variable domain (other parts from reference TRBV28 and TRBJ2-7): DVKVTQSSRYLVKRTGEKVFLECVQDMDHENMFWYRQDPGLGLRLIYFSYDVKMKEKGDIPEGYSVSREKKERFSLILESASTNQTSMYLCASIRTGLYYEQYFGPGTRLTVT.